These 17 T cell receptor beta chains share one sample of origin, sequenced in a study of cytomegalovirus exposure and HLA in healthy donors (dated by TCRdb to the late 2010s). Library generation was performed with the immunoSEQ multiplex PCR assay. For the multiplex PCR, a mixture combining 60 forward primers for TCR Vbeta segments and 13 reverse primers for TCR Jbeta segments was used. Imported from immuneACCESS, the table was reduced by TCRdb to in-frame sequences with V and J called. These copies leave out some clones; in studies compared against another copy, an unresolved V gene accounts for under half, and the cause of the remainder is not known. The record for this sample contains around 140,000 clones. Approximately 1% of the sample goes to the ten largest clones. The specimen sequenced was PBMCs. Every receptor here comes from a male donor in good health and CMV-seronegative.

The chain links TRBV28 to TRBJ2-5; maybe TRBD2 (7 bases). Germline CDR1 MDHEN, CDR2 SYDVKM. The CDR3 is made up of 15 amino acids. The V gene lost 2 bases and the J gene lost 5 bases, with 15 bases spanning the gap. CDR3 bases: TGTGCCAGCAGTTTACGAGGGGGGGTCCGGGAGACCCAGTACTTC. The encoded protein is CASSLRGGVRETQYF. The full variable domain, its missing parts supplied by reference TRBV28 and TRBJ2-5, is DVKVTQSSRYLVKRTGEKVFLECVQDMDHENMFWYRQDPGLGLRLIYFSYDVKMKEKGDIPEGYSVSREKKERFSLILESASTNQTSMYLCASSLRGGVRETQYFGPGTRLLVL.

This chain links TRBV19 with TRBJ1-2; D may be TRBD1 (5 bases). Germline lookup yields CDR1 LNHDA and CDR2 SQIVND (reference sequence). The germline V and J ends were trimmed by 1 base and 7 bases, with 7 bases remaining between them. This CDR3 has 12 amino acids. The CDR3 coding sequence is TGTGCCAGTAGTATAGGGGGCAGTGGCTACACCTTC. This sequence encodes CASSIGGSGYTF.

In DNA form, the CDR3 reads TGTGCCAGTAGTATCAGGACAGGTGAAGAGCCCCAGCATTTT. It encodes CASSIRTGEEPQHF. The chain uses TRBV19 and TRBJ1-5, with TRBD1 identical over 7 bases. V was pared by 3 bases and J by 8 bases, with 7 bases of the junction left unmatched. This CDR3 is 14 amino acids long. CDR1 is LNHDA, CDR2 SQIVND, per germline (reference sequence).

The chain couples TRBV5-1 to TRBJ2-2, with a weak D call TRBD2 (7 bases). The V gene's germline CDR1 is SGHRS and CDR2 YFSETQ. V was cut by 6 bases and J by 2 bases, with 14 bases left in between. The CDR3 spans 15 residues. Written as DNA, the CDR3 is TGCGCCAGCACCCGGGGGGCAGGTAACACCGGGGAGCTGTTTTTT. Translated: CASTRGAGNTGELFF.

The chain uses TRBV5-5 and TRBJ2-5, with TRBD1 matching over 7 bases. J lost 0 bases, V lost 3 bases, and 11 bases had no gene match. The CDR3 runs 17 residues. Germline CDR1 is SGHKS and CDR2 is YYEKEE (reference sequence). The CDR3 DNA sequence: TGTGCCAGCAGCTCGGAACCCGGGACAGTGTACCAAGAGACCCAGTACTTC. This encodes CASSSEPGTVYQETQYF. Complete variable domain (other parts from reference TRBV5-5 and TRBJ2-5): DAGVTQSPTHLIKTRGQQVTLRCSPISGHKSVSWYQQVLGQGPQFIFQYYEKEERGRGNFPDRFSARQFPNYSSELNVNALLLGDSALYLCASSSEPGTVYQETQYFGPGTRLLVL.

The V and J genes are TRBV27 and TRBJ1-1, with D maybe TRBD1 (6 bases). CDR1 is MNHEY and CDR2 is SMNVEV in the germline V gene (reference sequence). The germline V and J ends were trimmed by 5 bases and 3 bases, with 13 bases remaining between them. This CDR3 contains 14 residues. CDR3 nucleotide sequence: TGTGCCAGCAGTCGCGGGCCAGGGGACACTGAAGCTTTCTTT. Protein sequence: CASSRGPGDTEAFF.

The CDR3 protein is CASSQDAGFTVHEQFF. The CDR3 region has the DNA TGTGCCAGCAGCCAAGACGCGGGGTTCACGGTACATGAGCAGTTCTTC. The V gene is TRBV4-2, the J gene TRBJ2-1; TRBD2 might be the D (6 bases). CDR1 LGHNA and CDR2 YNFKEQ come from the germline V gene. Trimming removed 0 bases at V and 8 bases at J, with 17 bases between. This CDR3 is built from 16 residues.

This chain uses TRBV14 with TRBJ2-7; TRBD1 matches 7 bases. The junction had 8 bases not matched to a gene; V was cut back by 6 bases and J by 3 bases. Germline CDR1 and CDR2: SGHDN and FVKESK. This CDR3 has 14 amino acids. CDR3 nucleotides: TGTGCCAGCAGTCTACAGGGGACCTACTACGAGCAGTACTTC. This encodes CASSLQGTYYEQYF. Full variable domain (outside the CDR3, taken from reference TRBV14 and TRBJ2-7): EAGVTQFPSHSVIEKGQTVTLRCDPISGHDNLYWYRRVMGKEIKFLLHFVKESKQDESGMPNNRFLAERTGGTYSTLKVQPAELEDSGVYFCASSLQGTYYEQYFGPGTRLTVT.

The chain couples TRBV15 to TRBJ1-1; no reliable D call. Per germline, CDR1 LNHNV and CDR2 YYDKDF (reference sequence). V was cut by 0 bases and J by 4 bases, with 12 bases left in between. This CDR3 has 15 amino acids. CDR3 protein: CATSRDWAGSTEAFF. CDR3 DNA: TGTGCCACCAGCAGAGATTGGGCCGGAAGCACTGAAGCTTTCTTT.

The genes are TRBV19 and TRBJ2-5; 11 nucleotides align to TRBD2. CDR3 size: 15 residues. Germline V gene sequence: CDR1 LNHDA, CDR2 SQIVND (reference sequence). Unmatched junction bases numbered 6, after V lost 4 bases and J lost 5 bases. The DNA for the CDR3 is TGTGCCAGTAGTACTAGCGGGGGGCTTACGGAGACCCAGTACTTC. The encoded protein is CASSTSGGLTETQYF.

This sequence joins TRBV5-8 and TRBJ2-5, with D maybe TRBD1 (5 bases). V was shortened by 3 bases and J by 5 bases, with 11 bases between the two germline ends. There are 13 residues in the CDR3. From germline, CDR1 is SGHTS and CDR2 YDEGEE. CDR3 sequence: CASSSRVGETQYF. CDR3 coding DNA: TGTGCCAGCAGCTCCAGGGTTGGGGAGACCCAGTACTTC. Full variable domain (outside the CDR3, taken from reference TRBV5-8 and TRBJ2-5): EAGVTQSPTHLIKTRGQQATLRCSPISGHTSVYWYQQALGLGLQFLLWYDEGEERNRGNFPPRFSGRQFPNYSSELNVNALELEDSALYLCASSSRVGETQYFGPGTRLLVL.

V and J are TRBV27 and TRBJ2-4; 8 bases are a match to TRBD2. The CDR3 covers 20 residues. Germline V gives CDR1 MNHEY, CDR2 SMNVEV (reference sequence). Germline trimming cut 3 bases from V and 2 bases from J; bases unmatched to any gene: 18. The CDR3 nucleotides are TGTGCCAGCAGTTTCCGCTTCGCAGCGGGATTAGCGGGGTCCAAAAACATTCAGTACTTC. Translated, it gives CASSFRFAAGLAGSKNIQYF.

This sequence joins TRBV11-2 and TRBJ2-1; 9 bases fit TRBD2. V dropped 5 bases and J dropped 3; count of bases not matched to a gene: 5. Germline V CDR1 and CDR2: SGHAT, FQNNGV. The CDR3 totals 15 residues. The chain's CDR3 is CASSAGTSFYNEQFF. CDR3 nucleotides: TGTGCCAGCAGCGCCGGGACTAGCTTCTACAATGAGCAGTTCTTC.

The genes are TRBV4-2 and TRBJ2-1; 11 nucleotides agree with TRBD2. Per the germline V gene, CDR1 is LGHNA and CDR2 is YNFKEQ. Trimming removed 0 bases from V and 4 bases from J; junction bases left unmatched: 5. The CDR3 loop spans 17 amino acids. The CDR3 coding sequence is TGTGCCAGCAGCCAAGAACCCGGGACTAGCGGATACAATGAGCAGTTCTTC. Translation: CASSQEPGTSGYNEQFF.

Here the CDR3 DNA reads TGCGCCAGCAGCCAAGAAGGACTACGTCGCACAGATACGCAGTATTTT. The encoded protein is CASSQEGLRRTDTQYF. This rearrangement joins TRBV4-3 to TRBJ2-3; D is possibly TRBD2 (6 bases). V shed 0 bases and J shed 1 base, with 11 bases lying between them. The germline V gene encodes CDR1 LGHNA and CDR2 YSLEER. This CDR3 contains 16 residues.

The CDR3 DNA reads as TGTGCCAGTAGTATAACCCGGTCGACTCGTTCGATTGAAGCTTTCTTT. It codes for CASSITRSTRSIEAFF. The chain recombines TRBV19 with TRBJ1-1; D is unresolved. Germline lookup yields CDR1 LNHDA and CDR2 SQIVND (reference sequence). This CDR3 region has 16 residues. Trimming pared 2 bases from V and 7 bases from J, leaving 20 bases between.

The chain is built from TRBV15 and TRBJ1-1; D gene uncertain. Germline assignment: CDR1 LNHNV and CDR2 YYDKDF (reference sequence). The V end lost 0 bases, the J end lost 3 bases, and 14 bases lay between the germline ends. CDR3 length: 16 amino acids. In nucleotides, the CDR3 is TGTGCCACCAGCAGAGATAGCCCCCGTATGGACACTGAAGCTTTCTTT. Translation: CATSRDSPRMDTEAFF.